The 29 T cell receptor beta chains below were found in one sample sequenced in a study of graft-versus-host responses after intestinal transplantation. Here immunoSEQ multiplex PCR was the method, and the copy in TCRdb shows in-frame clones only, minus some. The sample shows under 80,000 clones, over 80% of them seen only once. The specimen was PBMCs, collected 98 days after intestinal transplantation. Receptors were obtained from a human patient who received an intestinal transplant, so some T cells may come from the graft donor.

V and J are TRBV6-6 and TRBJ2-7; maybe TRBD1 (6 bases). Trimming removed 0 bases from V and 4 bases from J, with 10 bases in between. The CDR3 has 14 residues. Germline assignment: CDR1 MNHNY and CDR2 SVGAGI (reference sequence). CDR3 sequence (DNA): TGTGCCAGCAGTTACTCTTGGGACAATTACGAGCAGTACTTC. The encoded protein is CASSYSWDNYEQYF.

The chain employs TRBV28 and TRBJ2-2; D unresolved. The CDR3 extends over 14 amino acids. Per the germline V gene, CDR1 is MDHEN and CDR2 is SYDVKM. V lost 6 bases to trimming and J lost 6 bases, with 14 bases between them. CDR3 DNA: TGTGCCAGCAGCCAGATAAGTCGAGCCGGGGAGCTGTTTTTT. Translation: CASSQISRAGELFF.

The chain uses TRBV9 and TRBJ2-3; tentative D call: TRBD2 (6 bases). This CDR3 comprises 14 residues. The germline V gene encodes CDR1 SGDLS and CDR2 YYNGEE. Trimming removed 3 bases at V and 0 bases at J, with 8 bases between. The CDR3 region has the DNA TGTGCCAGCAGCGCCGGGGGTAGCACAGATACGCAGTATTTT. Protein: CASSAGGSTDTQYF.

The V and J genes are TRBV25-1 and TRBJ2-7, with 9 bases fitting TRBD1. Germline V lookup: CDR1 MGHDK, CDR2 SYGVNS. CDR3 length: 13 residues. V was clipped by 5 bases and J by 5 bases; unmatched bases: 4. The CDR3 DNA reads as TGTGCCAGCAGTCCCCGGACAGGGGACGAGCAGTACTTC. The encoded protein is CASSPRTGDEQYF.

V and J are TRBV6-1 and TRBJ2-3, with D uncertain. CDR3 length: 12 residues. V lost 1 base and J 4 bases, leaving 3 bases between the germline ends. CDR1 and CDR2 from the germline V gene are MNHNS and SASEGT. CDR3: CASSEVPDTQYF. The CDR3 DNA is TGTGCCAGCAGTGAAGTCCCAGATACGCAGTATTTT.

The chain combines TRBV6-5 with TRBJ2-7; 11 nucleotides match TRBD1. Germline V gene lookup returns CDR1 MNHEY and CDR2 SVGAGI. The CDR3 has 13 residues. Trimming cost V 2 bases and J 7 bases; bases outside gene matches: 1. In DNA form, the CDR3 reads TGTGCCAGCAGTTACGGGACAGGGGGTGAGCAGTACTTC. It specifies CASSYGTGGEQYF.

The rearrangement uses TRBV19 and TRBJ2-3, with 9 bases that match TRBD2. CDR1 and CDR2 from the germline V gene are LNHDA and SQIVND (reference sequence). Trimming removed 1 base from V and 12 bases from J; junction bases left unmatched: 5. The CDR3 runs 13 residues. CDR3 region: CASSIAASGNQYF. CDR3 DNA: TGTGCCAGTAGTATAGCGGCTAGCGGGAATCAGTATTTT. Full variable domain (outside the CDR3, taken from reference TRBV19 and TRBJ2-3): DGGITQSPKYLFRKEGQNVTLSCEQNLNHDAMYWYRQDPGQGLRLIYYSQIVNDFQKGDIAEGYSVSREKKESFPLTVTSAQKNPTAFYLCASSIAASGNQYFGPGTRLTVL.

The V call is TRBV7-9, the J call TRBJ2-7, with D perhaps given as TRBD1 or TRBD2 (6 bases each). Looked up from germline, CDR1 is SEHNR and CDR2 is FQNEAQ (reference sequence). Trimming removed 2 bases from V and 4 bases from J, with 27 bases in between. The CDR3 extends over 19 amino acids. The CDR3 here is CASSLSSTAGTPFSYEQYF. CDR3 in DNA: TGTGCCAGCAGCTTAAGTTCGACGGCGGGGACACCCTTCTCTTACGAGCAGTACTTC.

The genes are TRBV1 and TRBJ2-1; TRBD2 reflects the table's D call only, with no check against the DNA. TRBV1 is an annotated pseudogene. The CDR3 loop spans 17 amino acids. CDR3 sequence: CTSSLYPTSGRAHEQFF. CDR3 nucleotide sequence: TGCACCAGCAGCCTTTACCCGACTAGCGGGAGGGCCCATGAGCAGTTCTTC.

This clone appeared once. The chain links TRBV7-9 to TRBJ2-7; D may be TRBD2 (7 bases). The V and J ends lost 5 bases and 6 bases respectively, with 26 bases between them. This CDR3 has 17 residues. Germline V gene sequence: CDR1 SEHNR, CDR2 FQNEAQ (reference sequence). Written as DNA, the CDR3 is TGTGCCAGCAGCCTACTACGGGGGGCTCGTATTGCATCCGAGCAGTACTTC. Amino acids: CASSLLRGARIASEQYF.

In its sample, this clone was seen once. The chain links TRBV11-2 to TRBJ2-7; D uncertain. Trimming pared 2 bases from V and 7 bases from J, leaving 6 bases between. This CDR3 comprises 11 residues. CDR1 and CDR2 (germline): SGHAT, FQNNGV. The CDR3 DNA reads TGTGCCAGCAGCTTAAATGGGGAGCAGTACTTC. This encodes CASSLNGEQYF.

This chain links TRBV6-1 with TRBJ2-7; 10 bases fit TRBD2. Germline V gene sequence: CDR1 MNHNS, CDR2 SASEGT. V gave up 1 base and J gave up 2 bases; unmatched junction bases: 5. CDR3 size: 16 residues. The CDR3: CASSEEAGGQTYEQYF. The CDR3 DNA follows: TGTGCCAGCAGTGAAGAAGCGGGGGGGCAAACCTACGAGCAGTACTTC.

The chain employs TRBV6-5 and TRBJ1-1; D ambiguous. This CDR3 is built from 13 residues. Trimming pared 11 bases from V and 0 bases from J, leaving 13 bases between. CDR1 and CDR2 from the germline V gene are MNHEY and SVGAGI. The CDR3 sequence is CAVRPAMNTEAFF. DNA of the CDR3: TGTGCCGTACGTCCGGCGATGAACACTGAAGCTTTCTTT.

The rearrangement joins TRBV7-2 to TRBJ1-5; 7 bases are a match to TRBD1. The CDR3 sequence is 15 residues long. Germline V gives CDR1 SGHTA, CDR2 FQGNSA. The V segment lost 4 bases and the J segment 2 bases; nucleotides outside the gene matches: 5. CDR3 DNA sequence: TGTGCCAGCAGCTCAAGACAGGGAGGCAATCAGCCCCAGCATTTT. Translation gives CASSSRQGGNQPQHF. Full variable domain (rest looked up from reference TRBV7-2 and TRBJ1-5): GAGVSQSPSNKVTEKGKDVELRCDPISGHTALYWYRQSLGQGLEFLIYFQGNSAPDKSGLPSDRFSAERTGGSVSTLTIQRTQQEDSAVYLCASSSRQGGNQPQHFGDGTRLSIL.

The genes are TRBV5-6 and TRBJ1-2, with 7 bases lining up with TRBD1. Germline V CDR1 and CDR2: SGHDT, YYEEEE. V lost 2 bases to trimming and J lost 6 bases; unmatched junction nucleotides: 10. This CDR3 comprises 15 residues. The CDR3 DNA sequence: TGTGCCAGCAGCTTAACGGGACAGCGTGGGGATGGCTACACCTTC. The encoded protein is CASSLTGQRGDGYTF.

The chain recombines TRBV6-6 with TRBJ1-1; D unclear. The germline V gene encodes CDR1 MNHNY and CDR2 SVGAGI (reference sequence). This CDR3 comprises 11 residues. V lost 6 bases to trimming and J lost 1 base, with 3 bases between them. The CDR3 reads CASRQNTEAFF. CDR3 bases: TGTGCCAGCAGACAGAACACTGAAGCTTTCTTT.

The chain uses TRBV10-3 and TRBJ2-5, with 9 bases aligning to TRBD1. The CDR3 spans 14 residues. The V segment lost 6 bases and the J segment 3 bases; nucleotides outside the gene matches: 5. Germline loops: CDR1 ENHRY, CDR2 SYGVKD. The CDR3 DNA reads TGTGCCATCAGGTCGGGACAGGGCAAAGAGACCCAGTACTTC. Protein sequence: CAIRSGQGKETQYF.

The J gene is TRBJ2-7, the V gene TRBV11-1, with unresolved D. Trimming took off 2 bases at V and 4 bases at J, with 6 bases between the two ends. This CDR3 region has 12 residues. Germline CDR1 is SGHAT and CDR2 is FQDESV (reference sequence). The CDR3 spells CASSLIGYEQYF. Here the CDR3 DNA reads TGTGCCAGCAGCTTAATAGGGTACGAGCAGTACTTC.

The chain has TRBV28 and TRBJ2-7; TRBD2 agrees at 8 bases. In germline, CDR1 is MDHEN, CDR2 SYDVKM. The CDR3 is 15 residues long. Trimming removed 2 bases from V and 3 bases from J; junction bases left unmatched: 6. In DNA, the CDR3 is TGTGCCAGCAGTTTAGACGGGGGGGCCATCTACGAGCAGTACTTC. It codes for CASSLDGGAIYEQYF. Drawing the rest from reference TRBV28 and TRBJ2-7, the complete variable domain is DVKVTQSSRYLVKRTGEKVFLECVQDMDHENMFWYRQDPGLGLRLIYFSYDVKMKEKGDIPEGYSVSREKKERFSLILESASTNQTSMYLCASSLDGGAIYEQYFGPGTRLTVT.

A few counts support this clone. This chain links TRBV5-4 with TRBJ2-7; 7 positions agree with TRBD2. The J segment lost 2 bases and the V segment lost 2 bases, leaving 4 bases of the junction unmatched. This CDR3 is 14 amino acids long. Germline values: CDR1 SGHNT, CDR2 YYREEE (reference sequence). The CDR3 is CASSFSSGPYEQYF. CDR3 nucleotides: TGTGCCAGCAGCTTTTCTAGCGGACCCTACGAGCAGTACTTC.

The chain uses TRBV5-4 and TRBJ1-1; 9 nucleotides match TRBD1. CDR3 length: 17 amino acids. Per germline, CDR1 SGHNT and CDR2 YYREEE (reference sequence). Trimming at V came to 0 bases and at J to 1 base, leaving 7 bases not matched to a gene. The CDR3 sequence: CASSLDLPGQGNTEAFF. The CDR3 DNA reads TGTGCCAGCAGCTTGGACCTTCCGGGACAGGGGAACACTGAAGCTTTCTTT. The variable domain in full, with the rest retrieved from reference TRBV5-4 and TRBJ1-1, is ETGVTQSPTHLIKTRGQQVTLRCSSQSGHNTVSWYQQALGQGPQFIFQYYREEENGRGNFPPRFSGLQFPNYSSELNVNALELDDSALYLCASSLDLPGQGNTEAFFGQGTRLTVV.

V usage is TRBV10-3 and J usage is TRBJ2-7, with TRBD2 matching 7 bases. The CDR3 has 13 residues. Trimming took 2 bases from V and 2 from J; bases not matched to a gene: 0. The germline CDR1 and CDR2 sequences are ENHRY and SYGVKD. CDR3 sequence: CAISESGTYEQYF. The CDR3, as DNA: TGTGCCATCAGTGAGAGCGGGACCTACGAGCAGTACTTC.

The chain employs TRBV29-1 and TRBJ1-3; 8 bases are shared with TRBD1. In germline, CDR1 is SQVTM, CDR2 ANQGSEA. This CDR3 spans 17 amino acids. With V trimmed by 0 bases and J by 3 bases, 10 bases remained unmatched. The CDR3 region is CSVEDSRRGPLGNTIYF. The DNA for the CDR3 is TGCAGCGTTGAAGATTCCCGCAGGGGGCCGCTTGGAAACACCATATATTTT.

The chain employs TRBV21-1 and TRBJ2-1; TRBD2, the table's D call, was not compared with the DNA. TRBV21-1 is a pseudogene segment. CDR3 size: 22 residues. The CDR3 loop is CASSKPHRTPGLAGEAYNEQFF. The CDR3 nucleotides are TGTGCCAGCAGCAAACCCCACCGAACTCCGGGACTAGCGGGAGAAGCCTACAATGAGCAGTTCTTC.

The CDR3 loop is CASSLVSGPYGYTF. CDR3 nucleotide sequence: TGCGCCAGCAGCTTGGTTTCAGGACCCTATGGCTACACCTTC. The rearrangement uses TRBV5-1 and TRBJ1-2; no clear D. CDR3 length equals 14 residues. Germline V CDR1 and CDR2: SGHRS, YFSETQ. The ends were cut back, 0 bases at V and 4 bases at J, with 10 bases in the middle.

The chain recombines TRBV6-1 with TRBJ2-5; possibly TRBD1 for D (6 bases). From germline, CDR1 is MNHNS and CDR2 SASEGT. Trimming removed 6 bases at V and 2 bases at J, with 10 bases between. The CDR3 has 13 residues. DNA for the CDR3: TGTGCCAGCAGGCCTACAGGGCAAGAGACCCAGTACTTC. Translating it yields CASRPTGQETQYF.

The V call is TRBV27, the J call TRBJ2-7; D remains ambiguous. The CDR3 totals 14 residues. Germline CDR1 and CDR2: MNHEY and SMNVEV (reference sequence). With 6 bases removed from V and 0 bases from J, the gap between germline ends came to 12 bases. CDR3 coding DNA: TGTGCCAGCAGAGCCGTTACCAACTCCTACGAGCAGTACTTC. As protein: CASRAVTNSYEQYF.

The chain joins TRBV2 to TRBJ1-3; tentatively, D is TRBD1 (6 bases). CDR1 and CDR2 (germline): SNHLY, FYNNEI. Trimming removed 2 bases from V and 0 bases from J, with 8 bases in between. The CDR3 contains 15 residues. In DNA, the CDR3 is TGTGCCAGCAGTGAATTACAGGGCTCTGGAAACACCATATATTTT. It encodes CASSELQGSGNTIYF.

This clone was picked up a small number of times. V gene TRBV19 combines with J gene TRBJ1-1, with a tentative D call TRBD1 (5 bases). Germline V gene sequence: CDR1 LNHDA, CDR2 SQIVND (reference sequence). V lost 5 bases and J lost 1, with 11 bases in between. The CDR3 length is 14 residues. The CDR3, as DNA: TGTGCCAGTAGTCAGGGTCCGGGGAACACTGAAGCTTTCTTT. It is translated as CASSQGPGNTEAFF.